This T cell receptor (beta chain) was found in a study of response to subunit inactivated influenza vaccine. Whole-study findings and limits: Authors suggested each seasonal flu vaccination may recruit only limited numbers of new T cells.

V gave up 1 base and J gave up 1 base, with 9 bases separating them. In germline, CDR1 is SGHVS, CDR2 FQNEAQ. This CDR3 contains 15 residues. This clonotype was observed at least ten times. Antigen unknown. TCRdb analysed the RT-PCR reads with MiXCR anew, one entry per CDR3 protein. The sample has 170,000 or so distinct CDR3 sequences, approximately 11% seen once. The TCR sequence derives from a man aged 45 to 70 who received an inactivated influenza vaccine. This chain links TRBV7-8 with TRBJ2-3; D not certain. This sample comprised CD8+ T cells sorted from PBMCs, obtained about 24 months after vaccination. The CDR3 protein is CASSLDRQRTDTQYF. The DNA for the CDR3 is TGTGCCAGCAGCTTAGACCGGCAGCGCACAGATACGCAGTATTTT.